What follows is one T cell receptor beta chain and its context. Its binding antigen is unknown. No much larger clonotype is one base removed from it; base qualities were not supplied. These data belong to a study of graft-versus-host responses after intestinal transplantation listed by TCRdb under 2021. Context from the whole study: The transplants that recipients got were multivisceral, liver-intestinal, or isolated intestinal. Every recipient was given anti-thymocyte globulin induction, followed by about three years of maintenance tacrolimus and steroids. Bulk TCR-beta CDR3 sequencing was used to track graft-versus-host and host-versus-graft alloreactive T cell clones in the graft, circulation and bone marrow after intestinal transplantation. Alloreactive clones were identified by sequencing pre-transplant mixed lymphocyte reaction products and comparing them with unstimulated pre-transplant donor and recipient T cells. The cohort enrolled 24 intestinal transplant recipients, one of whom was a retransplant, and a few patients without pretransplant specimens were excluded. A peak of at least 4% donor T cells among recipient peripheral blood mononuclear cells was the definition used for donor T cell macrochimerism. Rather than being sequenced by the commercial service, samples from a few later patients were sequenced in-house on an Illumina MiSeq and processed with MiXCR. The paper's findings and limits, for the study overall: The relatively low number and heterogeneity of intestinal transplant patients limited the conclusions. High GvH to HvG T cell clonal ratios were observed in the allografts of patients with donor T cell macrochimerism. GvH clones were found in recipient bone marrow, and some of the GvH clones appeared earlier in ileal mucosa or blood, which is consistent with an intestinal mucosal origin. Early after transplant, declines in HvG clones were associated with peak levels of circulating GvH clones.

Its CDR3 holds 15 amino acids, cysteine through phenylalanine. CDR3 DNA is the only sequence kept; it has 45 bases, read in frame from the first base. The germline V and J ends show losses of 4 bases and 3 bases respectively, and no gene match explains 7 bases of the junction. The germline V gene specifies SGHTS as CDR1 and YDEGEE as CDR2. Taken with the paper, the label for time point translates to: cells obtained before transplantation from donor or recipient. CD3+CD4+ and CD3+CD8+ populations were FACS-sorted from unstimulated pre-transplant donor and recipient cells taken from spleen or lymph nodes. Libraries were built with the immunoSEQ multiplex PCR assay. For most patients, genomic DNA was isolated with the Qiagen DNeasy Blood and Tissue Kit and shipped frozen to Adaptive Biotechnologies for TCR sequencing. For most patients, genomic DNA was subjected to high-throughput TCR-beta CDR3 sequencing by Adaptive Biotechnologies. The authors processed their data as follows. Adaptive's ImmunoSEQ software was the source of the TCR sequencing data for roughly 19 patients, while a few other patients were processed with MiXCR and VDJtools. To correct CD4 versus CD8 sorting errors, any sequence found in both subsets at a frequency ratio below 5:1 was removed. CDR3 nucleotide sequences shared between donor and recipient were removed because the origin of such sequences could not be assigned. To be classed as alloreactive, a clone needed at least 2-fold expansion over unstimulated cells and a minimum CFSE-low frequency of 0.002% (template counts) or 0.001% (read counts). Clones were considered mappable if detected in sequenced pre-transplant spleen, lymph node, or MLR CFSE-low populations of the donor or recipient. The cumulative frequency of alloreactive clones was calculated as a percentage of all sequences, weighted by copy number. This immuneACCESS table, as held by TCRdb, lists in-frame sequences with V and J called but not all clones. Of the missing ones, under half trace to an unresolved V gene in checked studies; the others have no known cause. For V, J and clone size, that table is used; D and trimming come from the DNA. This sample holds about 130,000 clones; over 85% were observed only once. The ten largest clones represent roughly 0.17% of the sample.

This chain is built from TRBV5-8 and TRBJ1-5; 7 nucleotides in the junction match TRBD1. The sample here was unstimulated CD4+ T cells sorted from spleen or lymph node cells, taken before intestinal transplant. This TCR was recovered from a human donor who received an intestinal transplant. The bases are TGTGCCAGCAGCAGCGGGACAGCCATCAATCAGCCCCAGCATTTT. Translated, it gives CASSSGTAINQPQHF.